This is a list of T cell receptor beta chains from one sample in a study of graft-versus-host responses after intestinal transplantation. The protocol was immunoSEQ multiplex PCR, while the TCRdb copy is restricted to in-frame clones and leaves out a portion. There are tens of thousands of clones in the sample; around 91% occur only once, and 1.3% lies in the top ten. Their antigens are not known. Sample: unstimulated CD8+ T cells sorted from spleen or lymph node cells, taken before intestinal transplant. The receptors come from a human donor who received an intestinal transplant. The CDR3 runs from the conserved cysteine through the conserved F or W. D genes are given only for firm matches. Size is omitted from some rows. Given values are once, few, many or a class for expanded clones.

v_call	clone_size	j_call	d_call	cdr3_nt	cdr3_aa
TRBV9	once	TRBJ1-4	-	TGTGCCAGCAGCGTATCCGGAGGTGGAGAAAAACTGTTTTTT	CASSVSGGGEKLFF
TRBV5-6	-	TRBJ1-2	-	TGTGCCAGCAGCGGGGGGACGAAGGGCTATGGCTACACCTTC	CASSGGTKGYGYTF
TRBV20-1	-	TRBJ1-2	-	TGCAGTGTGGGTGGGGGGAATGGCTACACCTTC	CSVGGGNGYTF
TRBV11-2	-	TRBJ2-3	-	TGTGCCAGCAGCTTGGGGGCCGGGGATACGCAGTATTTT	CASSLGAGDTQYF
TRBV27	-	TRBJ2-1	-	TGTGCCAGCAGTTCCGCCTACAATGAGCAGTTCTTC	CASSSAYNEQFF
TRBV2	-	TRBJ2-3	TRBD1	TGTGCCTCCCAGGGGGCCGATTCCACAGATACGCAGTATTTT	CASQGADSTDTQYF
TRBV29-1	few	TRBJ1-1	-	TGCAGCGTTATCATCACTGAAGCTTTCTTT	CSVIITEAFF
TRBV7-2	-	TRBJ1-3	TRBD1	TGTGCCAGCAGCACAAGGGACAGGTACACTGGAAACACCATATATTTT	CASSTRDRYTGNTIYF
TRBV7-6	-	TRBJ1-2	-	TGTGCCAGCAGCTTAGCGCCAGGGGAAGGCTACACCTTC	CASSLAPGEGYTF
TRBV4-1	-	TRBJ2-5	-	TGCGCCAGCACTCCCGGCGGGGCGGCCCTGGGGGAGACCCAGTACTTC	CASTPGGAALGETQYF
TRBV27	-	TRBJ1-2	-	TGTGCCAGCAGTTTATCGGGGGGGCTATCGTATGGCTACACCTTC	CASSLSGGLSYGYTF
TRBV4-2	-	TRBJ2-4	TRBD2	TGTGCCAGCAGCCAGGGGTCGGCGGGGGGGCCAAACATTCAGTACTTC	CASSQGSAGGPNIQYF
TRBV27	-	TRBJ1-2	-	TGTGCCAGCAAGGTATCGGGGGAGGTCTATCTTTCTAACTATGGCTACACCTTC	CASKVSGEVYLSNYGYTF
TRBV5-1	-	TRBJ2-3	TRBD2	TGCGCCAGCAGCCCGGGCGGGGGGCCAGATACGCAGTATTTT	CASSPGGGPDTQYF
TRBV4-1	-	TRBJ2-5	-	TGCGCCAGCAGCCAAGAAGTGCTTGGGGCAGGCAATCAAGAGACCCAGTACTTC	CASSQEVLGAGNQETQYF
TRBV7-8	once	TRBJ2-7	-	TGTGCCAGCAAAACCACGGTGCACTCCTACGAGCAGTACTTC	CASKTTVHSYEQYF
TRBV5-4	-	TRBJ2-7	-	TGTGCCAGCAGCTGGGAGCCCTCCTACGAGCAGTACTTC	CASSWEPSYEQYF
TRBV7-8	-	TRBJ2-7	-	TGTGCCAGCAGCCCGATTGAGTACGAGCAGTACTTC	CASSPIEYEQYF
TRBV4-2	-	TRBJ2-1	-	TGTGCCAGCAGCCCTGCGGTGGTAAATGAGCAGTTCTTC	CASSPAVVNEQFF
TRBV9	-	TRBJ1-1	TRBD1	TGTGCCAGCAGCCCGGAGGACAGGCTTAACACTGAAGCTTTCTTT	CASSPEDRLNTEAFF
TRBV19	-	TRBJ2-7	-	TGTGCCAGCATGGACAGCTCCTACGAGCAGTACTTC	CASMDSSYEQYF
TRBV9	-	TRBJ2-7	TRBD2	TGTGCCAGCAGCGTAGGCAGCGGGGGGGCCTACGAGCAGTACTTC	CASSVGSGGAYEQYF
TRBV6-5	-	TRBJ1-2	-	TGTGCCAGCAGTTACGGCCAGAATTCAAATGGCTACACCTTC	CASSYGQNSNGYTF
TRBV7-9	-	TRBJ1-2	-	TGTGCCAGCAGCTGGGAGAATCTGCCGCGCTATGGCTACACCTTC	CASSWENLPRYGYTF
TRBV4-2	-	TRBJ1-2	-	TGTGCCAGCAGCCAAGAAACAGGCTCCTATGGCTACACCTTC	CASSQETGSYGYTF
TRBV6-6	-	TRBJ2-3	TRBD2	TGTGCCAGCACCGTAGCGGGGGCGTACACAGATACGCAGTATTTT	CASTVAGAYTDTQYF
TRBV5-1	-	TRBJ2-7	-	TGCGCCAGCAGGGCCGGACTCGCCGACTCCTACGAGCAGTACTTC	CASRAGLADSYEQYF
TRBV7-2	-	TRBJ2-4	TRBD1	TGTGCCAGCAGCTTATCCTCCCCGACAGGGGGCTTTGCCAAAAACATTCAGTACTTC	CASSLSSPTGGFAKNIQYF
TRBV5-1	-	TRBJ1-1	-	TGCGCCAGCAGCTTCGAGCCGAACACTGAAGCTTTCTTT	CASSFEPNTEAFF
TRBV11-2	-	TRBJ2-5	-	TGTGCCAGCAGCCCAGAGTACAGCGGGGAGACCCAGTACTTC	CASSPEYSGETQYF
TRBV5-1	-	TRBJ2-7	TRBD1	TGCGCCAGCAGCTTGGTGGGGACAGGGGGCGACGAGCAGTACTTC	CASSLVGTGGDEQYF
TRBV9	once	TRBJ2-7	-	TGTGCCAGCAGCGTAGGCACAGGGTCGCGGGAGCAGTACTTC	CASSVGTGSREQYF
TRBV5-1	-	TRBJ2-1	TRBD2	TGCGCCAGCAGCTTGGCCTTGGTAGCGGGCCACAATGAGCAGTTCTTC	CASSLALVAGHNEQFF
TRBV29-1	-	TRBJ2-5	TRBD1	TGCAGCGTGACAGGGGGGGAAGAGACCCAGTACTTC	CSVTGGEETQYF
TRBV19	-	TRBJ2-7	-	TGTGCCAGTAGTATTGGGGACATCTCCTACGAGCAGTACTTC	CASSIGDISYEQYF
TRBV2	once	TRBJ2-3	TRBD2	TGTGCCAGCAGTGAATTGCCTAGCGGAACAGATACGCAGTATTTT	CASSELPSGTDTQYF
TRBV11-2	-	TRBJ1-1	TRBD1	TGTGCCAGCAGCCACGACAGGGCTGAAGCTTTCTTT	CASSHDRAEAFF
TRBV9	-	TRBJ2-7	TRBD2	TGTGCCAGCAGCGTAGAAGGGACTAGCAACGAGCAGTACTTC	CASSVEGTSNEQYF
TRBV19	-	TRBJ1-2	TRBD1	TGTGCCAGTAGTATAATCGGGACAGCTACGGACTATGGCTACACCTTC	CASSIIGTATDYGYTF
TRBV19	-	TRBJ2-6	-	TGTGCCAGTAGTATTTGGGGAGGTGCTACTGGGGCCAACGTCCTGACTTTC	CASSIWGGATGANVLTF
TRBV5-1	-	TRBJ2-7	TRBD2	TGCGCCAGCAGCTCTAGCGGGGGCCCCTACGAGCAGTACTTC	CASSSSGGPYEQYF
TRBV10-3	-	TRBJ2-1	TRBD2	TGTGCCATCAATGGCGGGGGGTCGAATGAGCAGTTCTTC	CAINGGGSNEQFF
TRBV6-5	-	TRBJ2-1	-	TGTGCCAGCAGCCCGGGGGGCCCCGGGGATGAGCAGTTCTTC	CASSPGGPGDEQFF
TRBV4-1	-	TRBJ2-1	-	TGCGCCAGCAGCCGAGACTCCGGGGGTAATGAGCAGTTCTTC	CASSRDSGGNEQFF
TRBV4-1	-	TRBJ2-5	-	TGCGCCAGCAGCCCCGAATGGCGGAGGGAAGAGACCCAGTACTTC	CASSPEWRREETQYF
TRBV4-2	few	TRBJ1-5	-	TGTGCCAGCAGCCAAGCTTCGGGAACGGGGCAGCCCCAGCATTTT	CASSQASGTGQPQHF
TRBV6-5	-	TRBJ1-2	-	TGTGCCAGCAGTTCAGACATAGGCGGCTACACCTTC	CASSSDIGGYTF
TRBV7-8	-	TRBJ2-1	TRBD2	TGTGCCAGCAGTATAGCGGGGGGAAAAAACAATGAGCAGTTCTTC	CASSIAGGKNNEQFF
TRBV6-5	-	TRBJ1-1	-	TGTGCCAGCACTGGGGGGATTACTGAAGCTTTCTTT	CASTGGITEAFF
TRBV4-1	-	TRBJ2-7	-	TGCGCCAGCAGCCAAGACAGGGTGGTAGACGAGCAGTACTTC	CASSQDRVVDEQYF
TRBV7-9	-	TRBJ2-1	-	TGTGCCAGCAGCGATATTGGCCAGGCCAGAAGTGAGCAGTTCTTC	CASSDIGQARSEQFF
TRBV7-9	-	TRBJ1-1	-	TGTGCCAGCAGCTTTGGACAGTCGAACACTGAAGCTTTCTTT	CASSFGQSNTEAFF
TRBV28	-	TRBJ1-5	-	TGTGCCACCCGGACAGCGCATAGCAATCAGCCCCAGCATTTT	CATRTAHSNQPQHF
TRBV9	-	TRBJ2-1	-	TGTGCCAGCAGCGGGGGCGCTAATTCCTACAATGAGCAGTTCTTC	CASSGGANSYNEQFF
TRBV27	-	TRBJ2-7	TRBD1	TGTGCCAGCAGTTTAGGACAGGGTGGCGAGCAGTACTTC	CASSLGQGGEQYF
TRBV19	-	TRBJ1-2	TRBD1	TGTGCCAGTAGCGCCGGGACAGGTGACTATGGCTACACCTTC	CASSAGTGDYGYTF
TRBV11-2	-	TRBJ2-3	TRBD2	TGTGCCAGCAGCTTAGCCCAACTAGCGGAAACCACAGATACGCAGTATTTT	CASSLAQLAETTDTQYF
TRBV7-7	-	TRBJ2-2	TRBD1	TGTGCTAGCAGCAACCCAGGGGGCGGGGAGCTGTTTTTT	CASSNPGGGELFF
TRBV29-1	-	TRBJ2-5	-	TGCAGCACTGAAGAGACCCAGTACTTC	CSTEETQYF
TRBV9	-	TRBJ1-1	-	TGTGCCAGCACCCCAACCGGCGGGTGGGACACTGAAGCTTTCTTT	CASTPTGGWDTEAFF